A selection of T cell receptor beta chains follows, all from one sample in a study of OX40 agonist ivuxolimab in advanced cancers. Method: immunoSEQ multiplex PCR; TCRdb's copy keeps in-frame clones and lacks some. The sample has roughly 76,000 clones; 70% to 90% are singletons. The sequencing here drew on CD4+ or CD8+ T cells sorted from blood, taken in a trial of the OX40 agonist ivuxolimab. These receptors were collected from an adult with an advanced solid tumor such as melanoma, head and neck, liver or kidney cancer. Each CDR3 is given with its conserved first and last residue.

TRBV5-6 CASSSGRSYEQYF
TRBV29-1 CRSSQGRESQYF
TRBV7-3 CASSKTGGVNQPQHF
TRBV6-5 CASSYGVGTNYGYTF
TRBV7-8 CASSLRQGNNQPQHF
TRBV6-1 CASSFEREHYNEQFF
TRBV6-6 CASKVGFSGTDTQYF
TRBV2 CASRDRAYEQYF
TRBV5-1 CASSLGSPGRAYNEQFF
TRBV10-2 CASSERNSFSEAFF
TRBV19 CASRYGGARVDEEKLFF
TRBV7-9 CASSLEPGGPDNEQFF
TRBV5-1 CASSQDRNIYEQYF
TRBV27 CASSPRTGFNQPQHF
TRBV5-6 CASSYDRTLGGELFF
TRBV2 CASSEWVYGYTF
TRBV5-1 CASSSSGAGNTIYF
TRBV4-3 CASSLNRGEGNQPQHF
TRBV7-2 CASSFSNEKLFF
TRBV19 CASKGGKETQYF
TRBV11-3 CASSYQGKGPQPQHF
TRBV29-1 CSVDSGRGQYF
TRBV5-1 CASSLTGVGELFF
TRBV27 CASSTGGTQGEQYF
TRBV4-3 CASSLDRASYNEQFF
TRBV10-3 CAILITVNTEAFF
TRBV29-1 CSVVRGLDYEQYF
TRBV10-2 CASSRTSGSYEQYF
TRBV7-2 CASSPDRERTGELFF
TRBV7-9 CASSPEGREGQETQYF
TRBV9 CASSPTAPGTAYEQYF
TRBV5-4 CASSSTGAHEQYF
TRBV7-2 CASSLGQGGLKNIQYF
TRBV30 CAWSVTGVLTDTQYF
TRBV27 CASSLQGSTEAFF
TRBV18 CASSRGQSYEQYF